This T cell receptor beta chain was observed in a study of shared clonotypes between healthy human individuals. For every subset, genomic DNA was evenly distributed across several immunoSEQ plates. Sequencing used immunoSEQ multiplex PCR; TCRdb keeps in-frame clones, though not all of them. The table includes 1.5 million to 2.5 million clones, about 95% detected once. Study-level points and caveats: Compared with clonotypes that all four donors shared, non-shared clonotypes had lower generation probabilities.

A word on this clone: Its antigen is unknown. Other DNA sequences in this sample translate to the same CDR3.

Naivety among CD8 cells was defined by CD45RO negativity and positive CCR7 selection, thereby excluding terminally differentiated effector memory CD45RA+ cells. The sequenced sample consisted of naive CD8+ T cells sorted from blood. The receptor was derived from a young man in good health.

The CDR3 protein is CASSMAGGSYEQYF. CDR3 DNA sequence: TGTGCCAGTAGTATGGCCGGGGGGTCCTACGAGCAGTACTTC. This sequence joins TRBV19 and TRBJ2-7, with 7 bases identical to TRBD2. Germline CDR1 and CDR2: LNHDA and SQIVND (reference sequence). Trimming took 3 bases from V and 1 from J; bases not matched to a gene: 3. This CDR3 contains 14 residues.